Listed below are T cell receptor beta chains from one sample, sequenced in a study of response to subunit inactivated influenza vaccine. TCRdb processed the RT-PCR reads anew with MiXCR; each CDR3 protein has one entry. Counted here are around 540,000 distinct CDR3 sequences, 12% occurring once; the ten biggest clones make up roughly 10%. Sample: PBMCs from blood, taken on the day of vaccination. The receptors come from a man aged 50-59 years who received an inactivated influenza vaccine. Both conserved end residues are part of each CDR3. Fields, in order: CDR3 DNA, CDR3 protein, CDR3 length, D gene, clone size, V gene, J gene. A D gene is named only where the DNA matches it firmly. Not every row has a clone size; where given, it reads once, few, many or a size class.

cdr3_nt: TGTGCCAGCAGTTCCGCCTTGACGGCTTACGAGCAGTACTTC
cdr3_aa: CASSSALTAYEQYF
cdr3_length: 14
d_call: NA
clone_size: few
v_call: TRBV28
j_call: TRBJ2-7

cdr3_nt: TGTGCCAGCAGTGGATCTAGGGAGGCTGAAGCTTTCTTT
cdr3_aa: CASSGSREAEAFF
cdr3_length: 13
d_call: NA
clone_size: few
v_call: TRBV12-3/TRBV12-4
j_call: TRBJ1-1

cdr3_nt: TGTGCCATCAGTGAGTTAGAAGGAGGGACCGGGGAGCTGTTTTTT
cdr3_aa: CAISELEGGTGELFF
cdr3_length: 15
d_call: NA
clone_size: few
v_call: TRBV10-3
j_call: TRBJ2-2

cdr3_nt: TGCGCCAGCAGCTTGGCAGGGGCTGTTGGCACTGAAGCTTTCTTT
cdr3_aa: CASSLAGAVGTEAFF
cdr3_length: 15
d_call: NA
clone_size: NA
v_call: TRBV5-1
j_call: TRBJ1-1

cdr3_nt: TGTGCCAGCATCGGGCTAGCGGGAGGTCCTCCCTACAATGAGCAGTTCTTC
cdr3_aa: CASIGLAGGPPYNEQFF
cdr3_length: 17
d_call: TRBD2
clone_size: many
v_call: TRBV27
j_call: TRBJ2-1

cdr3_nt: TGTGCCAGCATCCTTGGACTAGTTACTAGCACAGATACGCAGTATTTT
cdr3_aa: CASILGLVTSTDTQYF
cdr3_length: 16
d_call: TRBD2
clone_size: NA
v_call: TRBV6-1
j_call: TRBJ2-3

cdr3_nt: TGTGCCAGCAGTCCTACAGGCTGGACGGAGTACGAGCAGTACTTC
cdr3_aa: CASSPTGWTEYEQYF
cdr3_length: 15
d_call: NA
clone_size: many
v_call: TRBV27
j_call: TRBJ2-7

cdr3_nt: TGTGCCAGCAGCTTAGATTGGGGACTAGCGGGGGGGGAGACCCAGTACTTC
cdr3_aa: CASSLDWGLAGGETQYF
cdr3_length: 17
d_call: TRBD2
clone_size: few
v_call: TRBV7-8
j_call: TRBJ2-5

cdr3_nt: TGTGCCAGCAGTTTACCACATCTATGGACAAGAGACAAAAACATTCAGTACTTC
cdr3_aa: CASSLPHLWTRDKNIQYF
cdr3_length: 18
d_call: NA
clone_size: few
v_call: TRBV27
j_call: TRBJ2-4

cdr3_nt: TGTGCCAGCAGTTACGGGGGACAGGGGAATGAAAAACTGTTTTTT
cdr3_aa: CASSYGGQGNEKLFF
cdr3_length: 15
d_call: TRBD1
clone_size: NA
v_call: TRBV6-5
j_call: TRBJ1-4

cdr3_nt: TGTGCCAGCAGCTCACCGTTAAGGAAAAACATTCAGTACTTC
cdr3_aa: CASSSPLRKNIQYF
cdr3_length: 14
d_call: NA
clone_size: few
v_call: TRBV7-9
j_call: TRBJ2-4

cdr3_nt: TGTGCCAGCAGTTACTCCCAGGGCGAGCAGTACTTC
cdr3_aa: CASSYSQGEQYF
cdr3_length: 12
d_call: NA
clone_size: many
v_call: TRBV6-6
j_call: TRBJ2-7

cdr3_nt: TGCAGTGCTAGAGAGGGGTTAGGGCTAGCGGGAGACAATGAGCAGTTCTTC
cdr3_aa: CSAREGLGLAGDNEQFF
cdr3_length: 17
d_call: TRBD2
clone_size: NA
v_call: TRBV20-1
j_call: TRBJ2-1

cdr3_nt: TGCAGTGCCGATTATGGACTAGCGGAGACCTACGAGCAGTACTTC
cdr3_aa: CSADYGLAETYEQYF
cdr3_length: 15
d_call: TRBD2
clone_size: NA
v_call: TRBV20-1
j_call: TRBJ2-7

cdr3_nt: TGTGCCAGCAGCGTAGAACCCCGAACAGGGAGCGGGGAGCTGTTTTTT
cdr3_aa: CASSVEPRTGSGELFF
cdr3_length: 16
d_call: NA
clone_size: many
v_call: TRBV9
j_call: TRBJ2-2

cdr3_nt: TGTGCCAGCAGCTTTGAGGGGGGGCCGCACAATGAGCAGTTCTTC
cdr3_aa: CASSFEGGPHNEQFF
cdr3_length: 15
d_call: NA
clone_size: NA
v_call: TRBV5-8
j_call: TRBJ2-1

cdr3_nt: TGTGCCAGCAGCTTAGGTCTTCGCAGATCGGCCTCTGGAAACACCATATATTTT
cdr3_aa: CASSLGLRRSASGNTIYF
cdr3_length: 18
d_call: NA
clone_size: many
v_call: TRBV11-2
j_call: TRBJ1-3

cdr3_nt: TGTGCCAGCAGCTTTCCGGTTCGGGAAAGCACAGATACGCAGTATTTT
cdr3_aa: CASSFPVRESTDTQYF
cdr3_length: 16
d_call: NA
clone_size: many
v_call: TRBV7-9
j_call: TRBJ2-3

cdr3_nt: TGCGCCAGCAGCCAAGGGTCCGGGTGGAACACTGAAGCTTTCTTT
cdr3_aa: CASSQGSGWNTEAFF
cdr3_length: 15
d_call: NA
clone_size: few
v_call: TRBV4-1
j_call: TRBJ1-1

cdr3_nt: TGTGCCAGCAGCCCCTCTACGGTCTACTACAATGAGCAGTTCTTC
cdr3_aa: CASSPSTVYYNEQFF
cdr3_length: 15
d_call: NA
clone_size: NA
v_call: TRBV7-8
j_call: TRBJ2-1

cdr3_nt: TGTGCCAGCAGCCAAGAGCGGGGGGGAACCACCGGGGAGCTGTTTTTT
cdr3_aa: CASSQERGGTTGELFF
cdr3_length: 16
d_call: TRBD2
clone_size: NA
v_call: TRBV4-2
j_call: TRBJ2-2

cdr3_nt: TGCGCCAGCAGCGGAGGAGCCGGGACACCAGGGACAGATACGCAGTATTTT
cdr3_aa: CASSGGAGTPGTDTQYF
cdr3_length: 17
d_call: NA
clone_size: many
v_call: TRBV5-1
j_call: TRBJ2-3

cdr3_nt: TGTGCCTGGAGGCTGACAGGGACTTTTGGGGAAACTGAAGCTTTCTTT
cdr3_aa: CAWRLTGTFGETEAFF
cdr3_length: 16
d_call: TRBD1
clone_size: NA
v_call: TRBV30
j_call: TRBJ1-1

cdr3_nt: TGCAGTGCTAGAGTGCCGATTGGGGCTGGAAACACCATATATTTT
cdr3_aa: CSARVPIGAGNTIYF
cdr3_length: 15
d_call: NA
clone_size: NA
v_call: TRBV20-1
j_call: TRBJ1-3

cdr3_nt: TGTGCCAGCAGTTATTTTAAGGGCCAGCCCCAGCATTTT
cdr3_aa: CASSYFKGQPQHF
cdr3_length: 13
d_call: NA
clone_size: few
v_call: TRBV6-2/TRBV6-3
j_call: TRBJ1-5

cdr3_nt: TGTGCCAGCAGCCCCTCTTTAAAGGGACACTATGGCTACACCTTC
cdr3_aa: CASSPSLKGHYGYTF
cdr3_length: 15
d_call: NA
clone_size: few
v_call: TRBV7-9
j_call: TRBJ1-2

cdr3_nt: TGTGCCAGCACTAGACAGGGTCTGAATGAGCAGTTCTTC
cdr3_aa: CASTRQGLNEQFF
cdr3_length: 13
d_call: TRBD1
clone_size: many
v_call: TRBV12-3/TRBV12-4
j_call: TRBJ2-1